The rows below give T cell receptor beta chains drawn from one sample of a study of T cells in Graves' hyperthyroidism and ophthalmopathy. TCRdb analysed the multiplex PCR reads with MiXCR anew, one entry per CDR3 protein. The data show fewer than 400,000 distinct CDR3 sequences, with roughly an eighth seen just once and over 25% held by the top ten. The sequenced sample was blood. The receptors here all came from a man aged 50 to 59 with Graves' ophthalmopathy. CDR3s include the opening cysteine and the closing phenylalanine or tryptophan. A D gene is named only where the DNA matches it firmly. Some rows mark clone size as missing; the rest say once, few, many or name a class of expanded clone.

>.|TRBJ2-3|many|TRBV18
TGTGCCAGCTCACCCCTGGGGAGTCTTGATACGCAGTATTTT
CASSPLGSLDTQYF
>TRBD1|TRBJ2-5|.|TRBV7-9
TGTGCCAGCAGTGCACAGGGGGCGCAAGAGACCCAGTACTTC
CASSAQGAQETQYF
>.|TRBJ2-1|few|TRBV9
TGTGCCAGCAGCTTCAGGGGGGGGACGGGAGGACCCAAGGACAATGAGCAGTTCTTC
CASSFRGGTGGPKDNEQFF
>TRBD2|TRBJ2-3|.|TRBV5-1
TGCGCCAGCAGCACCTACGCTCGAGGGACTAGCGGGAGGGCAAGCACAGATACGCAGTATTTT
CASSTYARGTSGRASTDTQYF
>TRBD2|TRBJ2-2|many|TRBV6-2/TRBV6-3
TGTGCCAGCAGTTGGGGACTAGCGGGAGGGCCCCCAAGCGGCACCGGGGAGCTGTTTTTT
CASSWGLAGGPPSGTGELFF
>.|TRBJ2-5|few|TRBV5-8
TGTGCCAGCAGCCGGCCAGAGACCCAGTACTTC
CASSRPETQYF
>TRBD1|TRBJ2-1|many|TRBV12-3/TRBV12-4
TGTGCCAGCAGCCAACCAAACAGGGGTTGGGACAATGAGCAGTTCTTC
CASSQPNRGWDNEQFF
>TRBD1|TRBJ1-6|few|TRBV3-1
TGTGCCAGCAGCCAGGACAGGGGACGGTTTTCACCCCTCCACTTT
CASSQDRGRFSPLHF
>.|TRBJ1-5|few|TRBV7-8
TGTGCCAGCAGCTTGACCAGGGCCTCGGGGGATCAGCCCCAGCATTTT
CASSLTRASGDQPQHF
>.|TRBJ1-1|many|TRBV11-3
TGTGCCAGCAGCTTAGATCCGTCAGGGACCACTGAAGCTTTCTTT
CASSLDPSGTTEAFF
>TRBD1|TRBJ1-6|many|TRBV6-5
TGTGCCAGCAGTTACGCGGACACCGGGACAGGACCACCCCTCCACTTT
CASSYADTGTGPPLHF
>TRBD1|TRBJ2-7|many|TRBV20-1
TGCAGTGCTAGCTCGGCCCGACAGGGGGCGAGGCACGAGCAGTACTTC
CSASSARQGARHEQYF
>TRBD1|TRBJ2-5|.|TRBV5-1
TGCGCCAGCAGCAAAGGACAGGGGGAAGAGACCCAGTACTTC
CASSKGQGEETQYF
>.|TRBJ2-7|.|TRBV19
TGTGCCAGTAGTGTAGTGGACGGTACCTACGAGCAGTACTTC
CASSVVDGTYEQYF
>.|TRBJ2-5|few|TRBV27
TGTGCCAGCAGTTTTTGGGCTCCCCTAGCTCAAGAGACCCAGTACTTC
CASSFWAPLAQETQYF
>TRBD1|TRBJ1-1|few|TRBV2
TGTGCCAGCAGAGGACAGGCGGCCGTAGCTGAAGCTTTCTTT
CASRGQAAVAEAFF
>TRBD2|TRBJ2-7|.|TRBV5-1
TGCGCCAGCAGCCCGGGGACTAGCGGAGGATACTACGAGCAGTACTTC
CASSPGTSGGYYEQYF
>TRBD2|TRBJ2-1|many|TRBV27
TGTGCCAGCAGTCTCCCGGGACTAGCGGGAATTGGTCAGTTCTTC
CASSLPGLAGIGQFF
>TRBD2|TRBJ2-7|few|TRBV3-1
TGTGCCAGCAGCCAAGAAAGGTGGTTAGCGGGAGCCCTTCACGAGCAGTACTTC
CASSQERWLAGALHEQYF
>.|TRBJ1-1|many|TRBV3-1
TGTGCCAGCAGCCAAGGCCCTTCAGGGGCCGATGAAGCTTTCTTT
CASSQGPSGADEAFF
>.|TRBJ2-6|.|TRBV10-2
TGCGCCAGCAGAGAGCCTAATCGTGGCCGGGCTGGGGCCAACGTCCTGACTTTC
CASREPNRGRAGANVLTF
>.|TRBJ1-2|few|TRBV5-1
TGCGCCAGCAGCGGGACGCTAGGCAACTATGGCTACACCTTC
CASSGTLGNYGYTF
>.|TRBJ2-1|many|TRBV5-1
TGCGCCAGCAGCTTGTCACTAGCCTCTCGTCGCTCCTACAATGAGCAGTTCTTC
CASSLSLASRRSYNEQFF
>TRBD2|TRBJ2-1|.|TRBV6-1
TGTGCCAGCAGCGCGACTAGCGGCCCCTACAATGAGCAGTTCTTC
CASSATSGPYNEQFF
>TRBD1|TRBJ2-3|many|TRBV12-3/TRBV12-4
TGTGCCAGCAGTTACTTTGGGACAGGCGAGGGGGTTTGGGACACAGATACGCAGTATTTT
CASSYFGTGEGVWDTDTQYF
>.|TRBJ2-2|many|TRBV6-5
TGTGCCAGCAGTTACTCGAGATGGACCGGGGAGCTGTTTTTT
CASSYSRWTGELFF
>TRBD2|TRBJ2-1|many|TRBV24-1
TGTGCCACCAGTGCCGCAACTAGCGGGAGTTACAATGAGCAGTTCTTC
CATSAATSGSYNEQFF